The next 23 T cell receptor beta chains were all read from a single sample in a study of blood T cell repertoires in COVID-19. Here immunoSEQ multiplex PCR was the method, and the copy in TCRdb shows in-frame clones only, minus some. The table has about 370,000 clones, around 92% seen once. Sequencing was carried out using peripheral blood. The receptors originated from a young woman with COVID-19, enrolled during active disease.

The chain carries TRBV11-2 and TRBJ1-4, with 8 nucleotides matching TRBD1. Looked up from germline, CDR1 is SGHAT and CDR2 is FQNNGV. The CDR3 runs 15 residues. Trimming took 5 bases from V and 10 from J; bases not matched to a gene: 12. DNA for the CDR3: TGTGCCAGCAGCGGGAGCGGGACAGGCAGAGGAAAACTGTTTTTT. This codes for CASSGSGTGRGKLFF.

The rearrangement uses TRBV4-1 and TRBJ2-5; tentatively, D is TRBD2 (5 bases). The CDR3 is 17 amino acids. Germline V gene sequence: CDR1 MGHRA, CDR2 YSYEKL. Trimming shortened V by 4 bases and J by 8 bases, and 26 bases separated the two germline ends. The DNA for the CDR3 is TGCGCCAGCAGCCCCATTTTCGGGTCGGGAAGAAAGGGTACCCAGTACTTC. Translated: CASSPIFGSGRKGTQYF.

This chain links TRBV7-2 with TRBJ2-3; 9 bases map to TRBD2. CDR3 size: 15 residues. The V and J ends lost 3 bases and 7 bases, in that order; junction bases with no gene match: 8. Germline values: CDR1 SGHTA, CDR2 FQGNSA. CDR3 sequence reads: CASSFGRGGRNTQYF. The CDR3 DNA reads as TGTGCCAGCAGCTTTGGGCGGGGGGGCCGCAATACGCAGTATTTT.

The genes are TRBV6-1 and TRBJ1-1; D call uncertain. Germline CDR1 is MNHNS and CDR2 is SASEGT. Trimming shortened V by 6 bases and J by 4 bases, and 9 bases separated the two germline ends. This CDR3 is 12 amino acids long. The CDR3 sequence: CASSLGVTEAFF. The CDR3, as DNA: TGTGCCAGCAGCCTCGGGGTCACTGAAGCTTTCTTT.

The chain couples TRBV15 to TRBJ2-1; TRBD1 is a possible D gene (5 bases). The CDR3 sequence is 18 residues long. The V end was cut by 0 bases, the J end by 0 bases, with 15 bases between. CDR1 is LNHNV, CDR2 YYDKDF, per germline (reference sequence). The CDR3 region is CATSRDLRQYYSYNEQFF. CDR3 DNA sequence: TGTGCCACCAGCAGAGACCTGAGACAGTACTACTCCTACAATGAGCAGTTCTTC.

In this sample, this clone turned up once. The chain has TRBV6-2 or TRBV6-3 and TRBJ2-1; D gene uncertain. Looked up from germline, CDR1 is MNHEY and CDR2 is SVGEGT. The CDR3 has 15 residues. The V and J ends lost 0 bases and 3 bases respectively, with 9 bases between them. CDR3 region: CASSYSAAVYNEQFF. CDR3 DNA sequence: TGTGCCAGCAGTTACTCGGCGGCGGTCTACAATGAGCAGTTCTTC.

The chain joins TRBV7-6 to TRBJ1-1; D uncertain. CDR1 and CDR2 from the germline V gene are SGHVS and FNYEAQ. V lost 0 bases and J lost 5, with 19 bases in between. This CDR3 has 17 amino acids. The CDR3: CASSLATLGEGGTEAFF. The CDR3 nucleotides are TGTGCCAGCAGCTTAGCCACCCTTGGGGAGGGAGGGACTGAAGCTTTCTTT.

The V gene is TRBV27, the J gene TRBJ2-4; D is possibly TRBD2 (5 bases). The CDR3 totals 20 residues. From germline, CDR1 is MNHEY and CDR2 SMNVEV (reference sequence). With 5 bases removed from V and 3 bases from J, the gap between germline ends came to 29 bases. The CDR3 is CASSPQSGLSLGDSKNIQYF. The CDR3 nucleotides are TGTGCCAGCAGTCCCCAATCGGGCCTCAGCCTCGGGGATAGCAAAAACATTCAGTACTTC.

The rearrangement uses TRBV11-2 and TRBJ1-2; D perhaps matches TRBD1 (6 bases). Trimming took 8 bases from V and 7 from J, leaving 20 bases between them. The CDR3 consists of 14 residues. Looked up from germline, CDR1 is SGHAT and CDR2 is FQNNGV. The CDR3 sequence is CASAFGGRFSGYTF. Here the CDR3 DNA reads TGTGCCAGCGCCTTCGGGGGGCGCTTTTCTGGCTACACCTTC.

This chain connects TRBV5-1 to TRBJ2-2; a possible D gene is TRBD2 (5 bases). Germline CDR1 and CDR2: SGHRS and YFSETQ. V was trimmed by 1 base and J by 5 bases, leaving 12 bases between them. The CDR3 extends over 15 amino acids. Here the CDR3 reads CASSLQESGTGELFF. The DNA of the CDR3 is TGCGCCAGCAGCTTGCAAGAGTCGGGGACCGGGGAGCTGTTTTTT.

DNA for the CDR3: TGTGCCAGCAGTTACTCGTTCAGTGACAGAAATGAAAAACTGTTTTTT. Amino acids: CASSYSFSDRNEKLFF. The rearrangement links TRBV6-5 to TRBJ1-4, with D possibly matching TRBD1 (5 bases). This CDR3 region has 16 residues. The V end lost 0 bases, the J end lost 5 bases, and 13 bases lay between the germline ends. CDR1 and CDR2 (germline): MNHEY, SVGAGI.

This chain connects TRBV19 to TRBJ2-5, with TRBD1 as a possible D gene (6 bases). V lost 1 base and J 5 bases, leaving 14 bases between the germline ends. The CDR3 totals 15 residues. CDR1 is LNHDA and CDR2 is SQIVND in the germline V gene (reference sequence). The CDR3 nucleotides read TGTGCCAGTAGTATAGTGGCAGGGGCCAGGGAGACCCAGTACTTC. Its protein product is CASSIVAGARETQYF.

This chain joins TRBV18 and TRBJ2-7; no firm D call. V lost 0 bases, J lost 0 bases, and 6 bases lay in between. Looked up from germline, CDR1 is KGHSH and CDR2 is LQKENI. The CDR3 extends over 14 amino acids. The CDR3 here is CASSPPGGSYEQYF. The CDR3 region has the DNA TGTGCCAGCTCACCACCAGGCGGCTCCTACGAGCAGTACTTC. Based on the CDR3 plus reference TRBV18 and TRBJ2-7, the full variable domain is NAGVMQNPRHLVRRRGQEARLRCSPMKGHSHVYWYRQLPEEGLKFMVYLQKENIIDESGMPKERFSAEFPKEGPSILRIQQVVRGDSAAYFCASSPPGGSYEQYFGPGTRLTVT.

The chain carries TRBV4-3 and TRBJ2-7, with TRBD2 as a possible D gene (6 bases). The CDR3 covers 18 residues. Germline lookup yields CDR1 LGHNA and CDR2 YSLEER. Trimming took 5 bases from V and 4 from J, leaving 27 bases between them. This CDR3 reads CASSYNLGRGGDRYEQYF. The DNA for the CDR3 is TGCGCCAGCAGCTATAATCTGGGGCGGGGCGGGGATCGATACGAGCAGTACTTC.

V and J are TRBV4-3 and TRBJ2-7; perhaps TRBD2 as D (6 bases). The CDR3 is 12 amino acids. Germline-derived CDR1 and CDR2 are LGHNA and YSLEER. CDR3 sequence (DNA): TGCGCTCCAGCGGGCAGGCCCTACGAGCAGTACGTC. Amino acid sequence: CAPAGRPYEQYV.

CDR3 in DNA: TGTGCCAGTAGTCCCCCGTTGGACAGGGGTTATCAGCCCCAGCATTTT. It translates to CASSPPLDRGYQPQHF. The J gene is TRBJ1-5, the V gene TRBV19; the match to TRBD1 covers 9 bases. The CDR3 length is 16 residues. V shed 5 bases and J 5 bases; nucleotides not matched to a gene: 10. Germline CDR1 reads LNHDA; CDR2 reads SQIVND (reference sequence).

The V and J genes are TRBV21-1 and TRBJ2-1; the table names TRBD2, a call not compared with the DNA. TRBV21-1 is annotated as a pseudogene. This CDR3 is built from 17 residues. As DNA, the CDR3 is TGTGCCAGCAGCAAAAATTCGGGGTGTCTCGAACACAATGAGCAGTTCTTC. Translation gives CASSKNSGCLEHNEQFF.

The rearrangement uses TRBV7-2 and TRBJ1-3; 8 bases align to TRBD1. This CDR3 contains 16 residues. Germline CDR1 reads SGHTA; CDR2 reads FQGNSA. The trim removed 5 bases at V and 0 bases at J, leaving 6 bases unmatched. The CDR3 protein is CASSTQGVTSGNTIYF. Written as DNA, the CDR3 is TGTGCCAGCAGCACACAGGGGGTAACCTCTGGAAACACCATATATTTT.

CDR3 bases: TGTGCCAGCAGTCGGGGACAGATGGGGGAAAAACTGTTTTTT. As protein: CASSRGQMGEKLFF. The chain couples TRBV27 to TRBJ1-4, with TRBD1 identical over 7 bases. This CDR3 region has 14 residues. V lost 5 bases, J lost 8 bases, and 8 bases stayed unmatched. Germline values: CDR1 MNHEY, CDR2 SMNVEV (reference sequence).

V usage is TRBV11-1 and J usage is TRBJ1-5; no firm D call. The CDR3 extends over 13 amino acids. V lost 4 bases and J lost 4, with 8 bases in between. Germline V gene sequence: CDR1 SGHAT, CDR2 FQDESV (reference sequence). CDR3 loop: CASSSGINQPQHF. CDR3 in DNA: TGTGCCAGCAGCTCCGGTATAAATCAGCCCCAGCATTTT.

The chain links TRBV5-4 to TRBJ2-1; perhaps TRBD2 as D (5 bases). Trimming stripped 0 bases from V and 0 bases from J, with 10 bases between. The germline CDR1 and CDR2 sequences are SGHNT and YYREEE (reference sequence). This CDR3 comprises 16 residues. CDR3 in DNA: TGTGCCAGCAGCTTGGGTGTGGGGAGCTCCTACAATGAGCAGTTCTTC. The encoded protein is CASSLGVGSSYNEQFF.

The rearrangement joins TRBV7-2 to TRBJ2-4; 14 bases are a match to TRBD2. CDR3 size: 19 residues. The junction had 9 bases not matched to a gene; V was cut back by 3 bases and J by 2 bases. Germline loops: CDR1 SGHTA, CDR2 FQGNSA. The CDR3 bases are TGTGCCAGCAGCTTGAGACTAGCGGGGGGGCCGGTTTCCAAAAACATTCAGTACTTC. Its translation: CASSLRLAGGPVSKNIQYF.

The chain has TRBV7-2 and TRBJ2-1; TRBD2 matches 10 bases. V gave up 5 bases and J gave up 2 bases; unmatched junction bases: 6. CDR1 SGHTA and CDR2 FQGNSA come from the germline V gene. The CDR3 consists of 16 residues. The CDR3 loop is CASSDYLAGAYNEQFF. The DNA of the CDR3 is TGTGCCAGCAGCGACTACCTAGCGGGAGCCTACAATGAGCAGTTCTTC. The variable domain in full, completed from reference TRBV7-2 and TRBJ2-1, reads GAGVSQSPSNKVTEKGKDVELRCDPISGHTALYWYRQSLGQGLEFLIYFQGNSAPDKSGLPSDRFSAERTGGSVSTLTIQRTQQEDSAVYLCASSDYLAGAYNEQFFGPGTRLTVL.